Listed below are T cell receptor beta chains from one sample, sequenced in a study of Tregs in tolerant kidney transplant recipients. Measured with immunoSEQ multiplex PCR; TCRdb has only the in-frame clones, and not every one. The sample records nearly 95,000 clones, approximately 94% being singletons. The material sequenced was CD4+ T cells from blood, taken before the transplant. These receptors came from a human donor who received a combined kidney and bone marrow transplant. Both conserved end residues are part of each CDR3. The order of the fields is D gene, V gene, clone size, J gene, CDR3 DNA, CDR3 protein. The D gene is left open where the match is weak. Clone size appears in some rows only: once, few, many, or a class for an expanded clone.

>.|TRBV6-5|.|TRBJ1-4
TGTGCCAGCAGTTACTCGATTGCGGCAACTAATGAAAAACTGTTTTTT
CASSYSIAATNEKLFF
>.|TRBV7-9|.|TRBJ1-5
TGTGCCAGCAGCCGGACAGATAATCAGCCCCAGCATTTT
CASSRTDNQPQHF
>.|TRBV5-6|.|TRBJ2-1
TGTGCCAGCAGCTTGGTAGGTGAGGTCCAGAACAATGAGCAGTTCTTC
CASSLVGEVQNNEQFF
>TRBD1|TRBV4-3|.|TRBJ1-1
TGCGCCAGCAGCCAAGACCTCAGGGGGCCTGAAGCTTTCTTT
CASSQDLRGPEAFF
>.|TRBV5-1|.|TRBJ2-7
TGCGCCAGCAGCTTAATCCAGGGGAGCGAGCAGTACTTC
CASSLIQGSEQYF
>TRBD2|TRBV5-8|.|TRBJ2-5
TGTGCCAGCATAATGCGGGGGGCCCATCCCCAAGAGACCCAGTACTTC
CASIMRGAHPQETQYF
>TRBD2|TRBV9|.|TRBJ2-3
TGTGCCAGCAGCGGCAGCCCCCTAGCGGGGGCTGGAGATACGCAGTATTTT
CASSGSPLAGAGDTQYF
>TRBD1|TRBV10-3|.|TRBJ2-7
TGTGCCATCAGACCTCTGGGACAGGTCTACGAGCAGTACTTC
CAIRPLGQVYEQYF
>TRBD2|TRBV19|few|TRBJ2-7
TGTGCCAGTGCCCATCGCGGGGGGCACTCCTACGAGCAGTACTTC
CASAHRGGHSYEQYF
>.|TRBV10-3|.|TRBJ1-5
TGTGCCATCAGTGGAGGGGCGGGAAGCAATCAGCCCCAGCATTTT
CAISGGAGSNQPQHF
>.|TRBV11-2|.|TRBJ2-7
TGTGCCAGCAGCTTAGGGACTGGAACTTACGAGCAGTACTTC
CASSLGTGTYEQYF
>.|TRBV20-1|.|TRBJ2-1
TGCGGAGCCCGAGGCCCCGCCGAGCAGTTCTTC
CGARGPAEQFF
>TRBD2|TRBV27|.|TRBJ2-5
TGTGCCAGCAAGCCTAGCGGGAACCAAGAGACCCAGTACTTC
CASKPSGNQETQYF
>TRBD2|TRBV7-2|.|TRBJ2-1
TGTGCCAGCAGCTTAGCACTAGCGGGCATCAATGAGCAGTTCTTC
CASSLALAGINEQFF
>TRBD1|TRBV7-2|.|TRBJ2-7
TGTGCCAGCAGCCTTAGGGACAGACTCTACGAGCAGTACTTC
CASSLRDRLYEQYF
>TRBD1|TRBV7-2|.|TRBJ2-2
TGTGCCAGCAGCCCCCCGACAGGGATGAGGACCGGGGAGCTGTTTTTT
CASSPPTGMRTGELFF
>.|TRBV5-4|once|TRBJ2-7
TGTGCCAGCAGCTTGGGTTTTGGGGCAGCATACGAGCAGTACTTC
CASSLGFGAAYEQYF
>TRBD1|TRBV4-1|.|TRBJ2-1
TGCGCCAGCAGCCAAGGTGACAGGGTATACAATGAGCAGTTCTTC
CASSQGDRVYNEQFF
>.|TRBV5-8|.|TRBJ1-2
TGTGCCAGCACACGGACAGAATCTAACTATGGCTACACCTTC
CASTRTESNYGYTF
>TRBD2|TRBV7-9|once|TRBJ2-3
TGTGCCAGCAGCTCCAGGACTAGCGCCATCACAGATACGCAGTATTTT
CASSSRTSAITDTQYF
>.|TRBV4-2|once|TRBJ2-7
TGTGCCAGCAGCCAAGTTGGGCAGGTCTACGAGCAGTACTTC
CASSQVGQVYEQYF
>TRBD2|TRBV7-2|.|TRBJ2-7
TGTGCCAGCAGCTTATACGGGACTAGCGGGAGGGCAGTGTCCTACGAGCAGTACTTC
CASSLYGTSGRAVSYEQYF
>TRBD2|TRBV9|once|TRBJ2-5
TGTGCCAGCAGCGTATCCGGGACTAGCCAGTGGGAGACCCAGTACTTC
CASSVSGTSQWETQYF
>TRBD2|TRBV6-1|.|TRBJ2-2
TGTGCCAGCAGTGACTGGGGGGGGTCCAACACCGGGGAGCTGTTTTTT
CASSDWGGSNTGELFF
>.|TRBV11-2|.|TRBJ2-7
TGTGCCAGCAGCTCACAGGGAGCGGTAGGCGAGCAGTACTTC
CASSSQGAVGEQYF
>TRBD1|TRBV11-1|.|TRBJ2-4
TGTGCCAGCAGCTTAGGGACAGGGGGATTTTTCATTCAGTACTTC
CASSLGTGGFFIQYF
>TRBD2|TRBV7-2|.|TRBJ2-3
TGTGCCAGCAGCTCTTATAGCGGGATCAGCACAGATACGCAGTATTTT
CASSSYSGISTDTQYF
>.|TRBV28|.|TRBJ1-2
TGTGCCAGCAGTTTAGTCCGGACAGACTATGGCTACACCTTC
CASSLVRTDYGYTF
>TRBD2|TRBV4-3|.|TRBJ2-7
TGCGCCAGCAGCCAAGATTCCCGACTAGCGGGAGCTCTCGAGCAGTACTTC
CASSQDSRLAGALEQYF
>.|TRBV7-9|.|TRBJ1-6
TGTGCCAGCAGCTTAAGTCAGGGGAATAATTCCCCCCTCCACTTT
CASSLSQGNNSPLHF
>.|TRBV7-8|.|TRBJ1-2
TGTGCCAGCACCCCTAGGTTCGGGGTGGATGGCTACACCTTC
CASTPRFGVDGYTF
>.|TRBV25-1|.|TRBJ2-7
TGTGCCAGCACCAAGAACCAGTTTTACGAGCAGTACTTC
CASTKNQFYEQYF
>TRBD2|TRBV29-1|.|TRBJ2-1
TGCAGCGTCCTTCGGGCTAGCGGGGCCCGCTCCTACAATGAGCAGTTCTTC
CSVLRASGARSYNEQFF
>TRBD2|TRBV9|.|TRBJ2-3
TGTGCCAGCAGCGTAACCCCCCTTACTAGCGGGGGGAACACAGATACGCAGTATTTT
CASSVTPLTSGGNTDTQYF
>TRBD2|TRBV13|.|TRBJ2-7
TGTGCCAGCAGCTTAGCGGGAGGGGACGAGCAGTACTTC
CASSLAGGDEQYF
>TRBD2|TRBV6-5|.|TRBJ2-1
TGTGCCAGCAGCGTCCTAGCGGGAAAAAACAATGAGCAGTTCTTC
CASSVLAGKNNEQFF
>TRBD2|TRBV7-3|.|TRBJ2-5
TGTGCCAGCAGCTCCCTCGGTCCCGGGACTAGCGCCCAGTACTTC
CASSSLGPGTSAQYF
>.|TRBV30|.|TRBJ1-1
TGTGCCTGGAGTGTAGGTAGAGGCCACACTGAAGCTTTCTTT
CAWSVGRGHTEAFF
>.|TRBV15|.|TRBJ1-5
TGTGCCACCAGCACCACCGACAGAGTAACACCCCAGCATTTT
CATSTTDRVTPQHF
>TRBD2|TRBV7-9|.|TRBJ2-3
TGTGCCAGCAGCTTACCCCGACTAGCGGGAGGGATAGATACGCAGTATTTT
CASSLPRLAGGIDTQYF
>.|TRBV5-1|.|TRBJ1-1
TGCGCCAGCAGGACCAGGGGATACAACACTGAAGCTTTCTTT
CASRTRGYNTEAFF
>.|TRBV25-1|.|TRBJ1-6
TGTGCCAGCAGTGAAGAGGTCAGGGGTTCACCCCTCCACTTT
CASSEEVRGSPLHF
>.|TRBV6-1|.|TRBJ2-1
TGTGCCAGCAGTGAAGACGGGGGAGTGTCCTACAATGAGCAGTTCTTC
CASSEDGGVSYNEQFF
>TRBD1|TRBV18|.|TRBJ1-4
TGTGCCAGCAGACCGGGACAGGGGGTTGAAAAACTGTTTTTT
CASRPGQGVEKLFF
>.|TRBV7-2|.|TRBJ2-2
TGTGCCAGCAGCCGTGGATCGGGGAACACCGGGGAGCTGTTTTTT
CASSRGSGNTGELFF
>.|TRBV7-8|.|TRBJ2-5
TGTGCCAGCAGCTTGAGACCTGAGGGGACCCAGTACTTC
CASSLRPEGTQYF
>TRBD1|TRBV12-5|.|TRBJ1-2
TGTGCTAGTGGTTTGGCCCCTAAGGACAGGGCCCTAGACTATGGCTACACCTTC
CASGLAPKDRALDYGYTF
>.|TRBV19|.|TRBJ2-2
TGTGCCAGTAGTATCAGATCAACCAACACCGGGGAGCTGTTTTTT
CASSIRSTNTGELFF
>.|TRBV29-1|once|TRBJ2-7
TGCAGCGTCCAGCCTAAACATCGATCCGGGGAGCAGTACTTC
CSVQPKHRSGEQYF
>.|TRBV19|few|TRBJ1-3
TGTGCCAGTAGTTTGAGGGCTGGAAACACCATATATTTT
CASSLRAGNTIYF
>.|TRBV27|.|TRBJ2-7
TGTGCCAGCAGTTTATCTAGCGGGACAGGGCGATACGAGCAGTACTTC
CASSLSSGTGRYEQYF
>TRBD2|TRBV5-4|.|TRBJ2-5
TGTGCCAGCAGCTTAAGATCTAGCGGGAGACTGATGGAGACCCAGTACTTC
CASSLRSSGRLMETQYF
>.|TRBV5-1|.|TRBJ2-7
TGCGCCAGCAGCTTGGTACGAGGCCCCCACTACGAGCAGTACTTC
CASSLVRGPHYEQYF
>TRBD2|TRBV18|.|TRBJ2-1
TGTGCCAGCTCACCACTGTTCAGCGGGAGCTCCAATGAGCAGTTCTTC
CASSPLFSGSSNEQFF